The clone carrying this TCR beta chain was seen just once. This specimen belongs to a study of blood T cell repertoires in COVID-19. As processed by the authors: Amplified reference gene primers provided the basis for estimating nucleated cell counts. Clones were sequenced by immunoSEQ multiplex PCR, and TCRdb holds only the in-frame ones, with some missing. Clone size and V and J calls were adopted from that table, with D and trimming inferred from the DNA. The data contain 200,000 to 250,000 clones, around 75% of them singletons. The V end was cut by 5 bases, the J end by 6 bases, with 10 bases between. CDR1 is SEHNR, CDR2 FQNEAQ, per germline (reference sequence). This CDR3 has 12 residues.

Sequenced input: peripheral blood. This receptor was identified in a human donor in a cohort sampled during active COVID-19. V gene TRBV7-9 combines with J gene TRBJ1-2; unclear D gene. This chain's CDR3 is CASSITDNGYTF. CDR3 sequence (DNA): TGTGCCAGCAGCATTACAGATAATGGCTACACCTTC.